This TCR beta chain originates from a study of T cell responses to AZD1222 COVID-19 vaccine. Germline V gene lookup returns CDR1 LGHNA and CDR2 YSLEER. V was clipped by 0 bases and J by 5 bases; unmatched bases: 5. The CDR3 sequence is 16 residues long. This clone was observed once. Generated by immunoSEQ multiplex PCR, the TCRdb table keeps only in-frame clones and is missing some. This sample yields under 200,000 clones, of which around 93% are seen a single time; 1.5% to 2% belongs to the top ten. The chain is built from TRBV4-3 and TRBJ2-1, with 9 bases matching TRBD1. This sample comprised peripheral blood, obtained on day 0 of AZD1222 vaccination. The TCR was taken from an adult in good health. The CDR3 loop reads CASSQDVGQGNNEQFF. The CDR3 DNA reads as TGCGCCAGCAGCCAAGATGTTGGACAGGGGAACAATGAGCAGTTCTTC.